One sample yielded the 16 T cell receptor beta chains listed below, sequenced in a study of blood T cell repertoires in COVID-19. Some clones are missing from TCRdb's copy, which holds only in-frame ones; the method was immunoSEQ multiplex PCR. Of tens of thousands of clones listed, about 76% are singletons. The sample was peripheral blood. The source of these receptors is an elderly woman with COVID-19, enrolled during active disease.

The J gene is TRBJ1-5, the V gene TRBV10-3; 7 bases are a match to TRBD1. CDR3 size: 15 residues. Unmatched junction bases numbered 7, after V lost 8 bases and J lost 0 bases. Germline V gives CDR1 ENHRY, CDR2 SYGVKD. CDR3 DNA sequence: TGTGCCATCCGCGCAACAGGGGATAGCAATCAGCCCCAGCATTTT. The encoded protein is CAIRATGDSNQPQHF.

This clone showed up just a few times. The rearrangement links TRBV21-1 to TRBJ2-7; the D call of TRBD2 is as the table states it, not checked on the DNA. TRBV21-1 is marked as a pseudogene. This CDR3 contains 14 residues. The DNA for the CDR3 is TGTGCCAGCAGCGCTAGCGGGAGCTCCTACGAGCAGTACTTC. This encodes CASSASGSSYEQYF.

This chain joins TRBV19 and TRBJ2-4, with 15 bases aligning to TRBD2. Germline V lookup: CDR1 LNHDA, CDR2 SQIVND (reference sequence). CDR3 length: 17 residues. J lost 11 bases, V lost 1 base, and 9 bases had no gene match. The CDR3 is CASSIAVGLAGGSVQYF. The DNA of the CDR3 is TGTGCCAGTAGTATAGCTGTGGGACTAGCGGGAGGATCGGTTCAGTACTTC. Looking up the rest from reference TRBV19 and TRBJ2-4 gives the full variable domain: DGGITQSPKYLFRKEGQNVTLSCEQNLNHDAMYWYRQDPGQGLRLIYYSQIVNDFQKGDIAEGYSVSREKKESFPLTVTSAQKNPTAFYLCASSIAVGLAGGSVQYFGAGTRLSVL.

The chain joins TRBV7-8 to TRBJ2-1, with no clear D. The ends were cut back, 2 bases at V and 5 bases at J, with 13 bases in the middle. The CDR3 runs 15 residues. CDR1 and CDR2 from the germline V gene are SGHVS and FQNEAQ. The CDR3 nucleotides are TGTGCCAGCAGCTTACAGAGACTTACCGACAATGAGCAGTTCTTC. Translation gives CASSLQRLTDNEQFF.

The chain couples TRBV4-1 to TRBJ1-5, with D unresolved. CDR1 MGHRA and CDR2 YSYEKL come from the germline V gene. The CDR3 covers 18 residues. V gave up 0 bases and J gave up 0 bases, with 15 bases separating them. The CDR3 reads CASSQERREGGSNQPQHF. The CDR3 DNA follows: TGCGCCAGCAGCCAAGAAAGGAGGGAGGGTGGTAGCAATCAGCCCCAGCATTTT.

This clone was observed a single time. This chain uses TRBV7-2 with TRBJ2-1; no clear D. Germline CDR1 and CDR2: SGHTA and FQGNSA. The CDR3 spans 13 residues. Trimming removed 5 bases from V and 9 bases from J, with 14 bases in between. The CDR3 reads CASSPIRASEQFF. CDR3 DNA: TGTGCCAGCAGCCCCATTCGTGCGAGTGAGCAGTTCTTC.

The V call is TRBV11-3, the J call TRBJ2-3; D gene uncertain. CDR1 SGHNT and CDR2 YENEEA come from the germline V gene. Trimming left V 5 bases short and J 2 bases short, with 11 bases between. The CDR3 consists of 14 residues. The CDR3 here is CASSLSGPTDTQYF. As DNA, the CDR3 is TGTGCCAGCAGCCTTTCTGGGCCCACAGATACGCAGTATTTT.

The chain recombines TRBV4-1 with TRBJ2-7; D is ambiguous. CDR1 and CDR2 from the germline V gene are MGHRA and YSYEKL. V dropped 1 base and J dropped 1 base, with 8 bases sitting between them. The CDR3 totals 14 residues. CDR3 loop: CASSQVAPSYEQYF. The CDR3 DNA reads TGCGCCAGCAGCCAAGTGGCACCATCCTACGAGCAGTACTTC.

The J gene is TRBJ1-4, the V gene TRBV30; a weak D match, TRBD1 (6 bases). Germline loops: CDR1 GTSNPN, CDR2 SVGIG (reference sequence). The CDR3 length is 15 residues. V lost 3 bases and J 7 bases, leaving 18 bases between the germline ends. CDR3 in DNA: TGTGCCTGGAGGGCTAAACAGGGACAAGGTGAAAAACTGTTTTTT. It specifies CAWRAKQGQGEKLFF.

The chain employs TRBV7-9 and TRBJ1-4, with D perhaps matching TRBD1 (6 bases). V was pared by 4 bases and J by 4 bases, with 10 bases between. The CDR3 covers 14 residues. Germline V gene lookup returns CDR1 SEHNR and CDR2 FQNEAQ (reference sequence). CDR3 DNA: TGTGCCAGCAGCTGGGGGCGGAATAATGAAAAACTGTTTTTT. Its translation is CASSWGRNNEKLFF.

This clone was detected once. CDR3 sequence reads: CASRQRTAPYEQYF. DNA of the CDR3: TGTGCCAGCAGGCAACGGACTGCCCCCTACGAGCAGTACTTC. This chain uses TRBV3-1 (or the pseudogene TRBV3-2) with TRBJ2-7, with a tentative D call TRBD2 (5 bases). Per the germline V gene, CDR1 is LGHDT and CDR2 is YNNKEL (reference sequence). V lost 6 bases and J lost 2, with 14 bases in between. The CDR3 consists of 14 residues.

The V call is TRBV7-2, the J call TRBJ1-1, with D perhaps matching TRBD1 (6 bases). The CDR3 has 15 residues. The V gene lost 5 bases and the J gene lost 1 base, with 14 bases spanning the gap. The germline V gene encodes CDR1 SGHTA and CDR2 FQGNSA. The CDR3 region has the DNA TGTGCCAGCAGCCCATTACGGGGGGCGAACACTGAAGCTTTCTTT. Translating it yields CASSPLRGANTEAFF.

The CDR3 DNA reads TGTGCCAGCAGTTTTTTCCCAGAAACAGATACGCAGTATTTT. Protein product: CASSFFPETDTQYF. The rearrangement joins TRBV6-5 to TRBJ2-3; D gene unclear. Germline V gene sequence: CDR1 MNHEY, CDR2 SVGAGI. V gave up 4 bases and J gave up 3 bases, with 11 bases separating them. The CDR3 runs to 14 residues.

The genes are TRBV30 and TRBJ1-1; a possible D gene is TRBD1 (6 bases). V lost 0 bases to trimming and J lost 5 bases, with 10 bases between them. CDR1 and CDR2 from the germline V gene are GTSNPN and SVGIG (reference sequence). This CDR3 region has 13 residues. The CDR3 spells CAWSVQGWTEAFF. As DNA, the CDR3 is TGTGCCTGGAGTGTACAGGGTTGGACTGAAGCTTTCTTT.

V is TRBV11-2 and J is TRBJ1-2; 12 positions match TRBD1. Germline assignment: CDR1 SGHAT and CDR2 FQNNGV. V was clipped by 6 bases and J by 4 bases; unmatched bases: 12. The CDR3 loop spans 17 amino acids. This chain's CDR3 is CASSITGTGGRTYGYTF. The DNA of the CDR3 is TGTGCCAGCAGTATAACCGGGACAGGGGGCCGCACCTATGGCTACACCTTC.

The CDR3 DNA follows: TGTGCCAGCAGTTATGGCGGGGGGATTACCGAAAAACTGTTTTTT. This encodes CASSYGGGITEKLFF. This chain connects TRBV6-2 or TRBV6-3 to TRBJ1-4, with D perhaps TRBD1 (5 bases). The CDR3 totals 15 residues. The germline V and J ends were trimmed by 3 bases and 8 bases, with 16 bases remaining between them. CDR1 is MNHEY, CDR2 SVGEGT, per germline.